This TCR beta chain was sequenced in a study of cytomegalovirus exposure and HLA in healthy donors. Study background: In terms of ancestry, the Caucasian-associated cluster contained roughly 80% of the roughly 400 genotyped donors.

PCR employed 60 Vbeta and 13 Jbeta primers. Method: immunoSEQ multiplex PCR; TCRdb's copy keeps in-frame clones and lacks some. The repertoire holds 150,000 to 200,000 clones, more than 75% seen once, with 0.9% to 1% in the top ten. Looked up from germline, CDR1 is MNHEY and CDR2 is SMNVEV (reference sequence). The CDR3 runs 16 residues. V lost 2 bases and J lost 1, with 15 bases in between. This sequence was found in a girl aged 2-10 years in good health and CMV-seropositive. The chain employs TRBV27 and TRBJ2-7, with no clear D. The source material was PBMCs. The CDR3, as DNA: TGTGCCAGCAGTTTACTCTTCTCGCTACCTTCCTACGAGCAGTACTTC. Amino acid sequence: CASSLLFSLPSYEQYF.